Following are 30 T cell receptor beta chains from one sample sequenced in a study of CD8 T cells in Susac syndrome. With random hexamers, reverse transcription was performed on about 0.5 to 1 ug of RNA. TCRdb reprocessed the immunoSEQ multiplex PCR reads with MiXCR, giving one entry per CDR3 protein. This repertoire shows roughly 220,000 distinct CDR3 sequences, 94% found once; its top ten account for under 0.2%. Sequencing was carried out using CD4+ T cells from PBMCs. These receptor sequences come from a human donor with Susac syndrome.

The CDR3 region is CASSQIGISYEQYF. The CDR3 nucleotides are TGTGCCAGCAGCCAAATTGGCATTAGCTACGAGCAGTACTTC. The chain couples TRBV3-1 to TRBJ2-7; no firm D call. The ends were cut back, 2 bases at V and 3 bases at J, with 11 bases in the middle. This CDR3 has 14 amino acids. Per germline, CDR1 LGHDT and CDR2 YNNKEL (reference sequence).

V is TRBV5-1 and J is TRBJ2-3; 12 bases fit TRBD2. Looked up from germline, CDR1 is SGHRS and CDR2 is YFSETQ. The CDR3 extends over 16 amino acids. V lost 3 bases and J lost 0; bases outside the gene matches: 2. CDR3 sequence reads: CASSSSGGASTDTQYF. CDR3 coding DNA: TGCGCCAGCAGCTCTAGCGGGGGGGCTAGCACAGATACGCAGTATTTT.

The J gene is TRBJ2-1, the V gene TRBV11-2; D might be TRBD2 (5 bases). CDR3 length: 16 amino acids. CDR1 SGHAT and CDR2 FQNNGV come from the germline V gene. Trimming cost V 1 base and J 1 base, with 11 bases left between them. CDR3 protein: CASSLGVSGSYNEQFF. Written as DNA, the CDR3 is TGTGCCAGCAGCTTAGGGGTAAGCGGTTCCTACAATGAGCAGTTCTTC.

The chain employs TRBV27 and TRBJ2-7; D gene ambiguous. V was cut by 4 bases and J by 4 bases, with 17 bases left in between. The CDR3 has 15 residues. CDR1 is MNHEY, CDR2 SMNVEV, per germline (reference sequence). For the CDR3, the DNA is TGTGCCAGCAGTTCGGCGTCCCCGATGACTTACGAGCAGTACTTC. Encoded protein: CASSSASPMTYEQYF.

The chain combines TRBV4-2 with TRBJ2-1, with a possible D match to TRBD2 (5 bases). This CDR3 comprises 13 residues. CDR1 LGHNA and CDR2 YNFKEQ come from the germline V gene. V was shortened by 1 base and J by 8 bases, with 9 bases between the two germline ends. CDR3 sequence: CASSQAEGDEQFF. In nucleotides, the CDR3 is TGTGCCAGCAGCCAAGCTGAGGGCGATGAGCAGTTCTTC.

This chain uses TRBV18 with TRBJ1-1; no firm D call. Germline loops: CDR1 KGHSH, CDR2 LQKENI. The CDR3 has 16 amino acids. Trimming shortened V by 3 bases and J by 1 base, and 15 bases separated the two germline ends. The CDR3 sequence is CASSPKSERGNTEAFF. CDR3 sequence (DNA): TGTGCCAGCTCACCGAAATCGGAACGGGGGAACACTGAAGCTTTCTTT.

This chain links TRBV9 with TRBJ1-2, with D perhaps matching TRBD1 (5 bases). Germline V gives CDR1 SGDLS, CDR2 YYNGEE. Between the trimmed V and J ends, which lost 0 bases and 7 bases, there was a span of 16 bases. This CDR3 has 15 residues. The CDR3 DNA follows: TGTGCCAGCAGCGTAGCGGGGACCACGATCGGTGGCTACACCTTC. This codes for CASSVAGTTIGGYTF.

The chain joins TRBV30 to TRBJ2-7; TRBD2 aligns across 7 bases. CDR3 length: 15 residues. Trimming took 6 bases from V and 2 from J; bases not matched to a gene: 13. The germline gives CDR1 GTSNPN, CDR2 SVGIG (reference sequence). In nucleotides, the CDR3 is TGTGCCTGTGCATCGGGGGGTCTCCTTACCTACGAGCAGTACTTC. Protein: CACASGGLLTYEQYF.

The chain combines TRBV19 with TRBJ1-1; possible D gene TRBD1, 6 bases. With 5 bases removed from V and 1 base from J, the gap between germline ends came to 14 bases. The CDR3 consists of 15 residues. Looked up from germline, CDR1 is LNHDA and CDR2 is SQIVND (reference sequence). The DNA for the CDR3 is TGTGCCAGTAGTCTACAGGGAGCGGGGAACACTGAAGCTTTCTTT. Amino acid sequence: CASSLQGAGNTEAFF.

This clonotype appeared once. The J gene is TRBJ2-7, the V gene TRBV20-1; 7 nucleotides agree with TRBD1. This CDR3 contains 16 residues. The J segment lost 2 bases and the V segment lost 3 bases, leaving 13 bases of the junction unmatched. Looked up from germline, CDR1 is DFQATT and CDR2 is SNEGSKA (reference sequence). CDR3 sequence: CSARQGNRGSAYEQYF. In DNA form, the CDR3 reads TGCAGTGCTAGGCAAGGGAACAGGGGATCGGCCTACGAGCAGTACTTC.

The V call is TRBV12-3 or TRBV12-4, the J call TRBJ1-5, with D perhaps TRBD1 (5 bases). V lost 6 bases, J lost 0 bases, and 12 bases lay in between. This CDR3 is 15 amino acids long. CDR3 sequence reads: CASRNRGPSNQPQHF. The CDR3 DNA reads as TGTGCCAGCAGGAATAGGGGCCCTAGCAATCAGCCCCAGCATTTT.

The chain is built from TRBV6-2 or TRBV6-3 and TRBJ1-5; 11 positions agree with TRBD1. The germline CDR1 and CDR2 sequences are MNHEY and SVGEGT. The J segment lost 0 bases and the V segment lost 0 bases, leaving 7 bases of the junction unmatched. This CDR3 spans 19 amino acids. CDR3 region: CASSYSRTGGWSSNQPQHF. As DNA, the CDR3 is TGTGCCAGCAGTTACTCTCGGACAGGGGGCTGGAGTAGCAATCAGCCCCAGCATTTT.

Only one count was recorded for this clonotype. The V call is TRBV4-1, the J call TRBJ2-3, with unresolved D. V gave up 0 bases and J gave up 2 bases, with 12 bases separating them. The germline V gene encodes CDR1 MGHRA and CDR2 YSYEKL. The CDR3 is 16 amino acids. CDR3 sequence reads: CASSQDVGANTDTQYF. Written as DNA, the CDR3 is TGCGCCAGCAGCCAAGATGTAGGCGCTAACACAGATACGCAGTATTTT.

This rearrangement joins TRBV20-1 to TRBJ2-3; the D is unclear. Looked up from germline, CDR1 is DFQATT and CDR2 is SNEGSKA (reference sequence). The CDR3 extends over 14 amino acids. Trimming took 5 bases from V and 0 from J, leaving 12 bases between them. DNA for the CDR3: TGCAGTGCTGGCTCGTACACCAGCACAGATACGCAGTATTTT. This gives the protein CSAGSYTSTDTQYF.

V and J are TRBV24-1 and TRBJ2-3, with 9 bases fitting TRBD1. With V trimmed by 3 bases and J by 2 bases, 5 bases remained unmatched. The germline CDR1 and CDR2 sequences are KGHDR and SFDVKD. This CDR3 region has 16 residues. CDR3 bases: TGTGCCACCAGTGATCCCCGGGACAGGGACACAGATACGCAGTATTTT. It yields the protein CATSDPRDRDTDTQYF.

In nucleotides, the CDR3 is TGTGCCAGTCTCACCCAGGGGGCCGGGAGCAATCAGCCCCAGCATTTT. Its protein product is CASLTQGAGSNQPQHF. The gene calls are TRBV19 and TRBJ1-5; 8 bases line up with TRBD1. The V and J ends lost 8 bases and 1 base, in that order; junction bases with no gene match: 10. The CDR3 sequence is 16 residues long. The V gene's germline CDR1 is LNHDA and CDR2 SQIVND (reference sequence).

The gene calls are TRBV30 and TRBJ2-3; perhaps TRBD1 as D (6 bases). This CDR3 has 13 amino acids. From germline, CDR1 is GTSNPN and CDR2 SVGIG (reference sequence). V lost 3 bases to trimming and J lost 1 base, with 8 bases between them. The CDR3 DNA sequence: TGTGCCTGGAGGGACAGCCGCACAGATACGCAGTATTTT. Protein product: CAWRDSRTDTQYF. Filled out from reference TRBV30 and TRBJ2-3, the complete variable domain reads SQTIHQWPATLVQPVGSPLSLECTVEGTSNPNLYWYRQAAGRGLQLLFYSVGIGQISSEVPQNLSASRPQDRQFILSSKKLLLSDSGFYLCAWRDSRTDTQYFGPGTRLTVL.

The CDR3 sequence: CASSQDLGRRTFF. CDR3 nucleotide sequence: TGTGCCAGCAGCCAAGATCTGGGGCGCAGAACTTTCTTT. The rearrangement uses TRBV3-1 and TRBJ1-1; D is possibly TRBD1 (5 bases). V gave up 0 bases and J gave up 12 bases, with 14 bases separating them. This CDR3 spans 13 amino acids. Germline V gives CDR1 LGHDT, CDR2 YNNKEL (reference sequence).

The CDR3 DNA reads as TGTGCCAGCAGCTCGGGGGCTGACACCTACGAGCAGTACTTC. Translated: CASSSGADTYEQYF. The chain recombines TRBV5-4 with TRBJ2-7, with D possibly being TRBD1 or TRBD2 (6 bases each). Germline values: CDR1 SGHNT, CDR2 YYREEE (reference sequence). The CDR3 length is 14 residues. The V end lost 3 bases, the J end lost 2 bases, and 12 bases lay between the germline ends.

The V call is TRBV27, the J call TRBJ2-2; D is perhaps TRBD2 (5 bases). This CDR3 has 16 residues. V was trimmed by 4 bases and J by 5 bases, leaving 17 bases between them. Germline V gives CDR1 MNHEY, CDR2 SMNVEV (reference sequence). The chain's CDR3 is CASSSPRARRTGELFF. DNA for the CDR3: TGTGCCAGCAGTTCCCCCCGGGCTAGGAGGACCGGGGAGCTGTTTTTT.

V gene TRBV30 combines with J gene TRBJ2-2, with D possibly matching TRBD2 (6 bases). From germline, CDR1 is GTSNPN and CDR2 SVGIG (reference sequence). V was trimmed by 0 bases and J by 13 bases, leaving 24 bases between them. The CDR3 runs 16 residues. CDR3: CAWSVLRRGLLRVLFF. The DNA of the CDR3 is TGTGCCTGGAGTGTACTCCGTCGGGGGTTGCTCCGGGTGCTGTTTTTT.

The V and J genes are TRBV9 and TRBJ2-3; tentative D call: TRBD2 (7 bases). Germline V CDR1 and CDR2: SGDLS, YYNGEE. Deletions cut 3 bases from V and 0 bases from J, with 8 bases between. The CDR3 has 14 residues. The CDR3 here is CASSEGGSTDTQYF. The DNA for the CDR3 is TGTGCCAGCAGCGAGGGGGGGAGCACAGATACGCAGTATTTT.

The CDR3 protein is CASSQDPSGGPQETQYF. The CDR3 region has the DNA TGCGCCAGCAGCCAAGATCCTAGCGGGGGGCCCCAAGAGACCCAGTACTTC. The J gene is TRBJ2-5, the V gene TRBV4-3; 11 bases agree with TRBD2. The CDR3 is 17 amino acids. CDR1 is LGHNA and CDR2 is YSLEER in the germline V gene. The V segment lost 0 bases and the J segment 1 base; nucleotides outside the gene matches: 4.

V is TRBV12-3 or TRBV12-4 and J is TRBJ1-2; D possibly corresponds to TRBD1 (5 bases). The CDR3 length is 14 residues. Trimming removed 8 bases at V and 8 bases at J, with 21 bases between. The CDR3 here is CASGGETAEGGYTF. Written as DNA, the CDR3 is TGTGCCAGCGGAGGGGAGACGGCGGAAGGGGGCTACACCTTC.

The chain combines TRBV20-1 with TRBJ1-6; 9 nucleotides agree with TRBD1. Trimming at V came to 5 bases and at J to 6 bases, leaving 8 bases not matched to a gene. CDR1 is DFQATT and CDR2 is SNEGSKA in the germline V gene (reference sequence). The CDR3 sequence is 15 residues long. This CDR3 reads CSASLWGQGNSPLHF. The CDR3 DNA sequence: TGCAGTGCTTCATTGTGGGGACAGGGTAATTCACCCCTCCACTTT.

This sequence joins TRBV3-1 and TRBJ2-7; 8 bases are a match to TRBD2. With V trimmed by 3 bases and J by 4 bases, 5 bases remained unmatched. CDR3 length equals 14 residues. Germline-derived CDR1 and CDR2 are LGHDT and YNNKEL (reference sequence). CDR3: CASSQRGEPYEQYF. CDR3 sequence (DNA): TGTGCCAGCAGCCAGCGGGGGGAACCGTACGAGCAGTACTTC.

The chain joins TRBV3-1 to TRBJ2-7, with D possibly being TRBD1 (6 bases). The CDR3 spans 15 residues. Deletions cut 0 bases from V and 5 bases from J, with 14 bases between. The germline V gene has CDR1 LGHDT and CDR2 YNNKEL (reference sequence). CDR3 region: CASSQDTARGDEQYF. The CDR3 nucleotides read TGTGCCAGCAGCCAAGATACCGCCAGGGGCGACGAGCAGTACTTC.

The CDR3 DNA reads as TGTGCCAGCAGCTCCTTGGGCGAAAAACTGTTTTTT. It yields the protein CASSSLGEKLFF. The chain recombines TRBV28 with TRBJ1-4; D remains unclear. Trimming left V 6 bases short and J 8 bases short, with 10 bases between. Germline V CDR1 and CDR2: MDHEN, SYDVKM. There are 12 residues in the CDR3.

The chain combines TRBV20-1 with TRBJ1-2; 7 bases align to TRBD1. The V and J ends lost 0 bases and 4 bases, in that order; junction bases with no gene match: 5. Germline CDR1 reads DFQATT; CDR2 reads SNEGSKA (reference sequence). This CDR3 is built from 14 residues. For the CDR3, the DNA is TGCAGTGCTAGAGATGAAGGGGGCAGCTATGGCTACACCTTC. Amino acid sequence: CSARDEGGSYGYTF.

The rearrangement uses TRBV29-1 and TRBJ2-1; D gene uncertain. This CDR3 spans 14 amino acids. V gave up 7 bases and J gave up 0 bases, with 13 bases separating them. Germline lookup yields CDR1 SQVTM and CDR2 ANQGSEA. The CDR3 protein is CSASKVISYNEQFF. In DNA, the CDR3 is TGCAGCGCTAGTAAGGTAATCTCCTACAATGAGCAGTTCTTC.